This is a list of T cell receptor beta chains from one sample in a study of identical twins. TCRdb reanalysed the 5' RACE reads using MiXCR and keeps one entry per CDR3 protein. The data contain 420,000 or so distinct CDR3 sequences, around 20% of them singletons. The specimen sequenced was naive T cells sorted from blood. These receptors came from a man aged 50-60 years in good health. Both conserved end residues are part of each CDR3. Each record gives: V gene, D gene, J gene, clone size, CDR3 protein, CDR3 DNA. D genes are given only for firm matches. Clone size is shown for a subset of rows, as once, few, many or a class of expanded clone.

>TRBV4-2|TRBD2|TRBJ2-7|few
CASSQDLTSGDYEQYF
TGTGCCAGCAGCCAAGATCTCACTAGCGGCGACTACGAGCAGTACTTC
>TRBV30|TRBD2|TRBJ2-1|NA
CAWSVRRTSGREVDNEQFF
TGTGCCTGGAGTGTACGGCGGACTAGCGGGAGGGAGGTGGACAATGAGCAGTTCTTC
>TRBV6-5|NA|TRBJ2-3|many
CASSYEQLKGDTQYF
TGTGCCAGCAGTTACGAGCAGTTAAAAGGGGATACGCAGTATTTT
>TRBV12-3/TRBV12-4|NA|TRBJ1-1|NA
CASGDWDGEAFF
TGTGCCAGCGGGGACTGGGACGGTGAAGCTTTCTTT
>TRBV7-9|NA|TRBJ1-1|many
CASSLSSENTEAFF
TGTGCCAGCAGCTTAAGCAGTGAGAACACTGAAGCTTTCTTT
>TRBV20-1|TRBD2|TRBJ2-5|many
CSAKKAGLEETQYF
TGCAGTGCTAAAAAAGCGGGACTGGAAGAGACCCAGTACTTC
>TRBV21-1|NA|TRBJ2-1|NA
CASSKQSQGPGGEQFF
TGTGCCAGCAGCAAACAGTCCCAGGGGCCAGGGGGCGAGCAGTTCTTC
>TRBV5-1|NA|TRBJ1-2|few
CASSLVKGTYGYTF
TGCGCCAGCAGCTTGGTTAAGGGTACCTATGGCTACACCTTC
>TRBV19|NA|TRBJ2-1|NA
CASSIGGDPNLREQFF
TGTGCCAGTAGTATAGGAGGAGACCCAAACCTCAGGGAGCAGTTCTTC
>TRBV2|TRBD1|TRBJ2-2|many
CASRIQGQINTGELFF
TGTGCCAGCAGGATCCAGGGACAGATCAACACCGGGGAGCTGTTTTTT
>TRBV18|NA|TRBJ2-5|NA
CASSPRNDQESQYF
TGTGCCAGCTCACCACGGAACGATCAAGAGTCCCAGTACTTC
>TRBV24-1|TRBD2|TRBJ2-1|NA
CATTSSGSSYNEQFF
TGTGCCACCACTTCTAGCGGGAGCTCCTACAATGAGCAGTTCTTC
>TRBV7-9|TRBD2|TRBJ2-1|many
CASSGRTSGISYNEQFF
TGTGCCAGCAGCGGGCGGACTAGCGGGATCTCCTACAATGAGCAGTTCTTC
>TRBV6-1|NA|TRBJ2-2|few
CASISLGQGPNTGELFF
TGTGCCAGCATCTCACTAGGGCAGGGGCCGAACACCGGGGAGCTGTTTTTT
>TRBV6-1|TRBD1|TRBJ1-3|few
CASRRGQISGNTIYF
TGTGCCAGCAGGAGGGGACAGATCTCTGGAAACACCATATATTTT
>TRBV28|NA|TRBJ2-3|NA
CASSGGWGVTDTQYF
TGTGCCAGCAGTGGAGGGTGGGGAGTCACAGATACGCAGTATTTT
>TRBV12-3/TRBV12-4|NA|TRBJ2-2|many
CASSFGTDTGELFF
TGTGCCAGCAGTTTCGGTACGGACACCGGGGAGCTGTTTTTT
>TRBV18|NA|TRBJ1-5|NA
CASSRSVDSPGNQPQHF
TGTGCCAGCTCACGGTCCGTGGACAGTCCTGGCAATCAGCCCCAGCATTTT
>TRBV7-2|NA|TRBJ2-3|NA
CASSSMTVSTDTQYF
TGTGCCAGCAGCTCCATGACAGTAAGCACAGATACGCAGTATTTT
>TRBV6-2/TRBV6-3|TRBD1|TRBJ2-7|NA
CASREGQAYEQYF
TGTGCCAGCAGAGAGGGACAGGCCTACGAGCAGTACTTC
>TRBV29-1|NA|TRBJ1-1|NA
CSAGRAFEAFF
TGCAGCGCCGGGCGCGCCTTTGAAGCTTTCTTT
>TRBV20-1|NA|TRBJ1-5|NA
CSAHPGPGKQPQHF
TGCAGTGCTCATCCGGGGCCCGGGAAACAGCCCCAGCATTTT
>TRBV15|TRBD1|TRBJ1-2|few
CATGQGYGYTF
TGTGCCACCGGACAGGGTTATGGCTACACCTTC
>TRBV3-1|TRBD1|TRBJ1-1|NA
CASSPRTGGNTEAFF
TGTGCCAGCAGCCCAAGGACAGGGGGGAACACTGAAGCTTTCTTT
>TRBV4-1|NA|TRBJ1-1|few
CASSQDLLGMNTEAFF
TGCGCCAGCAGCCAAGATCTGCTGGGGATGAACACTGAAGCTTTCTTT
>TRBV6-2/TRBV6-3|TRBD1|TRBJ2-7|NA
CASRRDSLYEQYF
TGTGCCAGCAGGAGGGACAGCCTCTACGAGCAGTACTTC
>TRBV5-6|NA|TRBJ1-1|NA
CASSDGTASEAFF
TGTGCCAGCAGCGATGGGACGGCATCAGAAGCTTTCTTT
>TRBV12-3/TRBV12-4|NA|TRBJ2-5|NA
CASRPTRFVGTQYF
TGTGCCAGCAGACCCACTAGGTTCGTGGGGACCCAGTACTTC
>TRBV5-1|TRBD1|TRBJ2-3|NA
CASSSNPGQAGDTQYF
TGCGCCAGCAGCTCCAATCCGGGACAGGCTGGAGATACGCAGTATTTT
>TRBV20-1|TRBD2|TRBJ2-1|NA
CSAQLAGFYNEQFF
TGCAGTGCCCAGCTAGCGGGCTTCTACAATGAGCAGTTCTTC
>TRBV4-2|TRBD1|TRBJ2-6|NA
CASSQERTGAGANVLTF
TGTGCCAGCAGCCAAGAGAGGACAGGAGCTGGGGCCAACGTCCTGACTTTC
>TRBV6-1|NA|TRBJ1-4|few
CASTLTGTPGVNEKLFF
TGTGCCAGCACTCTTACCGGCACCCCGGGGGTTAATGAAAAACTGTTTTTT
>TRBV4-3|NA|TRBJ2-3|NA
CASSQLARTDTQYF
TGCGCCAGCAGCCAACTGGCTCGCACAGATACGCAGTATTTT
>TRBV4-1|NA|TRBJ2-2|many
CASREPPGELFF
TGCGCCAGCAGAGAACCCCCCGGGGAGCTGTTTTTT
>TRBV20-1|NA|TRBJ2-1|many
CSAIPRTASYNEQFF
TGCAGTGCCATCCCTCGGACGGCCTCCTACAATGAGCAGTTCTTC
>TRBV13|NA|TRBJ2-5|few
CASSSVPPGRWAGETQYF
TGTGCCAGCAGCTCCGTCCCCCCGGGACGTTGGGCGGGAGAGACCCAGTACTTC
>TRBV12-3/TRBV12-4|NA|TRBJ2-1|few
CASSLVIGNNEQFF
TGTGCCAGCAGTTTAGTAATAGGGAACAATGAGCAGTTCTTC
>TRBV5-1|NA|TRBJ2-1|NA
CASSSGTGLADEQFF
TGCGCCAGCAGCTCGGGGACTGGCTTAGCCGATGAGCAGTTCTTC
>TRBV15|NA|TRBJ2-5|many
CATSGFVSGGNRETQYF
TGTGCCACCAGCGGATTCGTGAGTGGGGGGAACCGCGAGACCCAGTACTTC